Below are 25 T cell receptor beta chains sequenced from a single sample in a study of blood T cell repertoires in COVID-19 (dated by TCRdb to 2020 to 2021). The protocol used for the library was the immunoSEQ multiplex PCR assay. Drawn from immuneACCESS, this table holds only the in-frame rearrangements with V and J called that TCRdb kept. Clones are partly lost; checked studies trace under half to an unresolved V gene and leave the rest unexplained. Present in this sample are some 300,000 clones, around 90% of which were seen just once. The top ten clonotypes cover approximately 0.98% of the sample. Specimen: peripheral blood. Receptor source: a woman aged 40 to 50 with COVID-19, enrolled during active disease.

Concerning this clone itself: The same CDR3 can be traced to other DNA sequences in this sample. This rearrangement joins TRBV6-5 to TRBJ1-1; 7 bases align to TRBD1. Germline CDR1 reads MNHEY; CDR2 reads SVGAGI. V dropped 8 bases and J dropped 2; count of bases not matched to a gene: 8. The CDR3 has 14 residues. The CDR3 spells CASRNRGGNTEAFF. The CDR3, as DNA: TGTGCCAGCCGAAACAGGGGCGGAAACACTGAAGCTTTCTTT.

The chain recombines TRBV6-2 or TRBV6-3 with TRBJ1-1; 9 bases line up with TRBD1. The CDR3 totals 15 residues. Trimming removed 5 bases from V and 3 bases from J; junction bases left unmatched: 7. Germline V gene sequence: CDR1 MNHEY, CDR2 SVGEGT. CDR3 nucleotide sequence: TGTGCCAGCAGTCACAGACAGGGGGGATACACTGAAGCTTTCTTT. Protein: CASSHRQGGYTEAFF.

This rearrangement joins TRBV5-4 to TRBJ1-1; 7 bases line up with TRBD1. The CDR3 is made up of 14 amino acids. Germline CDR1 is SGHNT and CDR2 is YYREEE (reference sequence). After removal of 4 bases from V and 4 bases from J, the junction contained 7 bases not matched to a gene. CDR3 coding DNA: TGTGCCAGCAGCGCCGACAGGGTCGGCACTGAAGCTTTCTTT. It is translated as CASSADRVGTEAFF.

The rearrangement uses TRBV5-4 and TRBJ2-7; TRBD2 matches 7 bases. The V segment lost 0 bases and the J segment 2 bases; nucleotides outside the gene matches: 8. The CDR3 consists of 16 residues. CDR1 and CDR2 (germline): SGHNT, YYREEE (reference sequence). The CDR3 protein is CASSLAGSGFTYEQYF. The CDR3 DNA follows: TGTGCCAGCAGCTTGGCAGGTAGCGGGTTCACCTACGAGCAGTACTTC.

The CDR3 spells CASSYPRGRGTYEQYF. The CDR3 DNA sequence: TGTGCCAGCAGTTACCCACGGGGACGGGGGACCTACGAGCAGTACTTC. This chain joins TRBV6-2 or TRBV6-3 and TRBJ2-7; D perhaps matches TRBD2 (6 bases). Germline CDR1 is MNHEY and CDR2 is SVGEGT. The ends were cut back, 2 bases at V and 2 bases at J, with 16 bases in the middle. CDR3 length equals 16 residues.

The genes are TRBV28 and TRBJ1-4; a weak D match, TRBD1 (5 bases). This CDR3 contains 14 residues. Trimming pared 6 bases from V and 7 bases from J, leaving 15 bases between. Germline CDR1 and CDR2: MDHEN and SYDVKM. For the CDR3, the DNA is TGTGCCAGCAGCCTGGTTGGGGGGACTGAAAAACTGTTTTTT. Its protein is CASSLVGGTEKLFF. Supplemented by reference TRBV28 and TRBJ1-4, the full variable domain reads DVKVTQSSRYLVKRTGEKVFLECVQDMDHENMFWYRQDPGLGLRLIYFSYDVKMKEKGDIPEGYSVSREKKERFSLILESASTNQTSMYLCASSLVGGTEKLFFGSGTQLSVL.

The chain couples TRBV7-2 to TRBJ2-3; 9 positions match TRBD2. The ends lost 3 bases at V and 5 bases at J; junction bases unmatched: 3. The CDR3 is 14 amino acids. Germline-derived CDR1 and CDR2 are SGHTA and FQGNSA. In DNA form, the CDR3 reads TGTGCCAGCAGCTTGGCGGGAGGGGTAGATACGCAGTATTTT. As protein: CASSLAGGVDTQYF. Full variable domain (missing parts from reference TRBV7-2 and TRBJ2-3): GAGVSQSPSNKVTEKGKDVELRCDPISGHTALYWYRQSLGQGLEFLIYFQGNSAPDKSGLPSDRFSAERTGGSVSTLTIQRTQQEDSAVYLCASSLAGGVDTQYFGPGTRLTVL.

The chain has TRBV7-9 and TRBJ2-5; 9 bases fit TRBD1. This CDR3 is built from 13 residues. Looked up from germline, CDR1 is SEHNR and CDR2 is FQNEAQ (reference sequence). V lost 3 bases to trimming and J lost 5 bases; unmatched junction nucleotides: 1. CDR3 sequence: CASSFGQGETQYF. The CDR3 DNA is TGTGCCAGCAGCTTCGGACAGGGGGAGACCCAGTACTTC.

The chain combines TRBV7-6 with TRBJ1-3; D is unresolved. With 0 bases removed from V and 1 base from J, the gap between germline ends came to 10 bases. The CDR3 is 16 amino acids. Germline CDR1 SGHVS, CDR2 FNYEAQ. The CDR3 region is CASSLAAGDSGNTIYF. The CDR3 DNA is TGTGCCAGCAGCTTAGCGGCCGGGGATTCTGGAAACACCATATATTTT.

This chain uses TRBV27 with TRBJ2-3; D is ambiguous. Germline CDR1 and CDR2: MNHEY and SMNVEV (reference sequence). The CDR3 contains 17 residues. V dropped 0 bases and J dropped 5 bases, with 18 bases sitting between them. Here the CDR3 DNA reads TGTGCCAGCAGTTTATCGAAGTTTGCTAGAAGTGGAGATACGCAGTATTTT. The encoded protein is CASSLSKFARSGDTQYF.

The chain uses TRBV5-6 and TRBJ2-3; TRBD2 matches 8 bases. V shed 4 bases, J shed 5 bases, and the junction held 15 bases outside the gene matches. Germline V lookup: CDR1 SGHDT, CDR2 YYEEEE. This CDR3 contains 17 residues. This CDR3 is CASSALRAGVLRDTQYF. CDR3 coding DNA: TGTGCCAGCAGCGCCCTACGAGCGGGAGTATTGAGAGATACGCAGTATTTT.

In nucleotides, the CDR3 is TGTGCCAGCAGCCCAGCCCCGGTGCGGGGGGGAGAGACCCAGTACTTC. It specifies CASSPAPVRGGETQYF. The chain combines TRBV9 with TRBJ2-5; 9 bases match TRBD2. The CDR3 loop spans 16 amino acids. The V and J ends lost 4 bases and 4 bases, in that order; junction bases with no gene match: 11. The germline V gene encodes CDR1 SGDLS and CDR2 YYNGEE.

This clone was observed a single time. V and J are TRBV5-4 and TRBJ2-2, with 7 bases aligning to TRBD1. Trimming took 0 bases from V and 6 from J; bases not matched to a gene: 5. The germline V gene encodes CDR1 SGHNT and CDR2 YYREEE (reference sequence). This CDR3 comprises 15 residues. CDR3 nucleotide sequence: TGTGCCAGCAGCTTGGTAGGGGGCAGCGCCGGGGAGCTGTTTTTT. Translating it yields CASSLVGGSAGELFF. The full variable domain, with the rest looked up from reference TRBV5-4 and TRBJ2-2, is ETGVTQSPTHLIKTRGQQVTLRCSSQSGHNTVSWYQQALGQGPQFIFQYYREEENGRGNFPPRFSGLQFPNYSSELNVNALELDDSALYLCASSLVGGSAGELFFGEGSRLTVL.

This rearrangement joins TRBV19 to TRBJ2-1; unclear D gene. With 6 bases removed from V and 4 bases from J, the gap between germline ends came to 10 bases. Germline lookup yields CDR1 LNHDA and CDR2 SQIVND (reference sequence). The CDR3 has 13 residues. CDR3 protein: CASRSTAYNEQFF. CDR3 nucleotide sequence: TGTGCCAGTAGGAGTACCGCATACAATGAGCAGTTCTTC.

The CDR3 region is CASSLAGVGSGYTF. CDR3 nucleotides: TGTGCCAGCAGCTTGGCCGGGGTCGGGAGTGGCTACACCTTC. The rearrangement links TRBV5-4 to TRBJ1-2; the D is unclear. The CDR3 is 14 residues long. Germline V gene data show CDR1 as SGHNT and CDR2 as YYREEE (reference sequence). V shed 0 bases and J shed 7 bases, with 13 bases lying between them.

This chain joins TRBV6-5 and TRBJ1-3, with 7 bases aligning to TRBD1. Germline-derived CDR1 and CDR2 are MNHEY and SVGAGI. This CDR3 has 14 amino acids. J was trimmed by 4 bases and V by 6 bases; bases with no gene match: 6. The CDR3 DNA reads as TGTGCCAGCAGGACCCCGGGACAGGGAAACACCATATATTTT. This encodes CASRTPGQGNTIYF.

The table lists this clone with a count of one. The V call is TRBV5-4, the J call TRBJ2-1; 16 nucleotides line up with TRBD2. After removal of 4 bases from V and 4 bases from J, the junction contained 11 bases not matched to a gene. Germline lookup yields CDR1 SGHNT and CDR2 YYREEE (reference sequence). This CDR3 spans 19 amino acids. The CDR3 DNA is TGTGCCAGCAGCGAGGGACTAGCGGGAGGGCCGGGTTATTACAATGAGCAGTTCTTC. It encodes CASSEGLAGGPGYYNEQFF.

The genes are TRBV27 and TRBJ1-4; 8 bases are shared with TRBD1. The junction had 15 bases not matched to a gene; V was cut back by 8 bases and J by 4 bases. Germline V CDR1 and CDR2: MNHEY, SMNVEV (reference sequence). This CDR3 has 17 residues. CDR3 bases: TGTGCCAGCCGTGACAGGGGCCACAGCGGGAATAATGAAAAACTGTTTTTT. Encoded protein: CASRDRGHSGNNEKLFF.

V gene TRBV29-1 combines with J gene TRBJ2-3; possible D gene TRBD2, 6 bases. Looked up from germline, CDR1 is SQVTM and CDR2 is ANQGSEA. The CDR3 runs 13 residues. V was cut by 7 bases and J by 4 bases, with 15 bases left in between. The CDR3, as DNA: TGCAGCGACCGGGAGCGGGCCCCAGATACGCAGTATTTT. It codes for CSDRERAPDTQYF.

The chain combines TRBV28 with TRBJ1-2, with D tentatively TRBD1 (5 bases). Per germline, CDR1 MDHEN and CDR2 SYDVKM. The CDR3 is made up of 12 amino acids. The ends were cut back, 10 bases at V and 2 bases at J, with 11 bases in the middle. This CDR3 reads CATHDSNYGYTF. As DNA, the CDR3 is TGTGCCACCCATGACAGCAACTATGGCTACACCTTC.

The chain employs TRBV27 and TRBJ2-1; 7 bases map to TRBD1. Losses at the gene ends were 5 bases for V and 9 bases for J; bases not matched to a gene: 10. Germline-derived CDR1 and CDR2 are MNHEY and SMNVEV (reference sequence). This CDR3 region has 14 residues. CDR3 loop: CASSKDRVPPEQFF. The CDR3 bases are TGTGCCAGCAGTAAAGACAGGGTCCCCCCTGAGCAGTTCTTC.

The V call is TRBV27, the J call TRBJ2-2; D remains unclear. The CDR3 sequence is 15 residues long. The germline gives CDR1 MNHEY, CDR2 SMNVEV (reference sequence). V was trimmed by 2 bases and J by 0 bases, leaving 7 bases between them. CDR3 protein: CASSLVLANTGELFF. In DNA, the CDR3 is TGTGCCAGCAGTTTAGTGCTAGCGAACACCGGGGAGCTGTTTTTT.

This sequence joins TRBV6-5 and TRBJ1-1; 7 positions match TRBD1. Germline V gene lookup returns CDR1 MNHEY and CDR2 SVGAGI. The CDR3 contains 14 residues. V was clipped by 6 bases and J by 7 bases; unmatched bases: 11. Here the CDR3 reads CASSSRDREFEAFF. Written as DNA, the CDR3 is TGTGCCAGCAGCTCCCGGGACAGAGAATTTGAAGCTTTCTTT.

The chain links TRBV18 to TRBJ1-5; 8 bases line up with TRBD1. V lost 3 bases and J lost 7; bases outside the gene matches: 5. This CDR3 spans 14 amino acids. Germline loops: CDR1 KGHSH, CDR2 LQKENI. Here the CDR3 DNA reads TGTGCCAGCTCACCCACAGGGGGTAAGCAGCCCCAGCATTTT. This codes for CASSPTGGKQPQHF.

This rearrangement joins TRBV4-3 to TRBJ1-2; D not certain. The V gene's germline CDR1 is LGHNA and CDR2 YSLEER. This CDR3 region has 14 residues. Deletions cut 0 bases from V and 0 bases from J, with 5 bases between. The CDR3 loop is CASSQDGANYGYTF. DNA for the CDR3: TGCGCCAGCAGCCAAGATGGAGCTAACTATGGCTACACCTTC.